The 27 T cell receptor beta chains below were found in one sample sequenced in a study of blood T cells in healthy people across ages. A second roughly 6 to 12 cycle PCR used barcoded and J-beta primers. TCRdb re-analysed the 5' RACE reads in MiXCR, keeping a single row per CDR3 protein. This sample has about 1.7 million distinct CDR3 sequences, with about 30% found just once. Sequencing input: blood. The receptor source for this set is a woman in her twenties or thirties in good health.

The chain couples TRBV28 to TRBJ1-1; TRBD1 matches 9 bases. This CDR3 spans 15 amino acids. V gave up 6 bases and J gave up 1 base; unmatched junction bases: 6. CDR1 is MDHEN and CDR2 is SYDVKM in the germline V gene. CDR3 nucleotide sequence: TGTGCCAGCAGGGAACAGGGGGCAAGGAACACTGAAGCTTTCTTT. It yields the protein CASREQGARNTEAFF. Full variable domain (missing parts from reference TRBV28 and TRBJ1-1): DVKVTQSSRYLVKRTGEKVFLECVQDMDHENMFWYRQDPGLGLRLIYFSYDVKMKEKGDIPEGYSVSREKKERFSLILESASTNQTSMYLCASREQGARNTEAFFGQGTRLTVV.

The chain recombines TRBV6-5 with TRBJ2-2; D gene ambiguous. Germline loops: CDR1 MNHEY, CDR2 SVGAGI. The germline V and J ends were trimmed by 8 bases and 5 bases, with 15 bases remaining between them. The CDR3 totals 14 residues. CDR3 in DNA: TGTGCCAGCGGCTACGGTGTAAGGACCGGGGAGCTGTTTTTT. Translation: CASGYGVRTGELFF.

The CDR3 region is CASSLGLAGGPYEQYF. Written as DNA, the CDR3 is TGTGCCAGCAGCTTAGGACTAGCGGGGGGGCCGTACGAGCAGTACTTC. The chain recombines TRBV7-2 with TRBJ2-7; 14 bases agree with TRBD2. This CDR3 spans 16 amino acids. V lost 1 base, J lost 4 bases, and 3 bases stayed unmatched. Germline V gene data show CDR1 as SGHTA and CDR2 as FQGNSA.

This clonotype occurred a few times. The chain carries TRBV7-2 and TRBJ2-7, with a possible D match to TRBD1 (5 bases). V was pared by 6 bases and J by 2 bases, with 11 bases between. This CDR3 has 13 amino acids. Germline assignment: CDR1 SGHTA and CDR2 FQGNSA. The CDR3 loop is CASRNQGTYEQYF. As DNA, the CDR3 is TGTGCCAGCAGGAATCAGGGCACCTACGAGCAGTACTTC.

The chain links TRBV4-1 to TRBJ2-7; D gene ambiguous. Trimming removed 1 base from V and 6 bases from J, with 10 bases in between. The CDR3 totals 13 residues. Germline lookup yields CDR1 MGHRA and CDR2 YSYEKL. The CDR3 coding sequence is TGCGCCAGCAGCCAAGGATTTGTAGGCGAGCAGTACTTC. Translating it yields CASSQGFVGEQYF.

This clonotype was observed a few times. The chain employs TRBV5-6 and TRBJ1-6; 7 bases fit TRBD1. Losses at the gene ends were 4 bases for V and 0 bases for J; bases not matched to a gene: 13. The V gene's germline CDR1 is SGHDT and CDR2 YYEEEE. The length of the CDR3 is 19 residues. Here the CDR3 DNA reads TGTGCCAGCAGCAGTACGGGACAGAACAGATACTCCTATAATTCACCCCTCCACTTT. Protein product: CASSSTGQNRYSYNSPLHF.

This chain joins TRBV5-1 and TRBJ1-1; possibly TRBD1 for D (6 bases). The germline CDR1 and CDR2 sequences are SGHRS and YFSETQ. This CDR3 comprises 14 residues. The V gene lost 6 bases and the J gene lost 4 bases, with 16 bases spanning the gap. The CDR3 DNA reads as TGCGCCAGCACGGAGACGACAGGATCCACTGAAGCTTTCTTT. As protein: CASTETTGSTEAFF.

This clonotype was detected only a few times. In DNA, the CDR3 is TGTGCCAGCAGTTACGACGGACCGGCAACTAATGAAAAACTGTTTTTT. This encodes CASSYDGPATNEKLFF. The J gene is TRBJ1-4, the V gene TRBV2; D unresolved. The ends were cut back, 5 bases at V and 0 bases at J, with 13 bases in the middle. The CDR3 is 16 residues long. Germline-derived CDR1 and CDR2 are SNHLY and FYNNEI.

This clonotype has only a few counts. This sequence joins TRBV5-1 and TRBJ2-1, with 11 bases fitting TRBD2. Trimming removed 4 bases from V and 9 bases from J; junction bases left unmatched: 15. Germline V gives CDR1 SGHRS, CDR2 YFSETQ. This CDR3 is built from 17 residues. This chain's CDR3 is CASSPTGALAGGAEQFF. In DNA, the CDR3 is TGCGCCAGCAGCCCCACCGGGGCGCTAGCGGGGGGCGCTGAGCAGTTCTTC. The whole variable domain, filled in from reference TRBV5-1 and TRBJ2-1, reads KAGVTQTPRYLIKTRGQQVTLSCSPISGHRSVSWYQQTPGQGLQFLFEYFSETQRNKGNFPGRFSGRQFSNSRSEMNVSTLELGDSALYLCASSPTGALAGGAEQFFGPGTRLTVL.

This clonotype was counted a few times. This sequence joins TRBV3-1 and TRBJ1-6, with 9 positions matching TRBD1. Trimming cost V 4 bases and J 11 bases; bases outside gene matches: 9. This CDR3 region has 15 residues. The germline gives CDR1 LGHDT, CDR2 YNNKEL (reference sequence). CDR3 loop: CASSRPGTGSAPLHF. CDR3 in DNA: TGTGCCAGCAGCCGCCCCGGGACAGGGAGTGCACCCCTCCACTTT.

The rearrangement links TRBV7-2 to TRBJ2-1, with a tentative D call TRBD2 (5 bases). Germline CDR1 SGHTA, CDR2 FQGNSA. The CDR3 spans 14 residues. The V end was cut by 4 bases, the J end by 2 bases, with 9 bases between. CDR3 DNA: TGTGCCAGCAGCTCAGGACTTACCTACAATGAGCAGTTCTTC. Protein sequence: CASSSGLTYNEQFF.

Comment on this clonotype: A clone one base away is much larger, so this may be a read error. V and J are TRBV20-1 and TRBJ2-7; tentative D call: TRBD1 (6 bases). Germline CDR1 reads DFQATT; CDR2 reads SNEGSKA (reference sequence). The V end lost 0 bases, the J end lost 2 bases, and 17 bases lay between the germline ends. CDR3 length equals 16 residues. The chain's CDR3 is CSARDLMRTAPYEQYF. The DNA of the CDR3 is TGCAGTGCTAGAGATCTCATGAGGACAGCACCCTACGAGCAGTACTTC.

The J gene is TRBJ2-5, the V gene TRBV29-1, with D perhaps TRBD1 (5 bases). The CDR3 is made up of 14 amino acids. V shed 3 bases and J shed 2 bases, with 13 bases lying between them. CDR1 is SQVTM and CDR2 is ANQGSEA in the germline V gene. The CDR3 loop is CSVDLDSTQETQYF. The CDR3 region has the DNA TGCAGCGTTGACCTAGACAGCACGCAAGAGACCCAGTACTTC.

CDR3 protein: CASSPGAGPQEQYF. The CDR3 DNA reads TGTGCCAGCTCACCAGGAGCGGGCCCCCAGGAGCAGTACTTC. V and J are TRBV18 and TRBJ2-4; the D gene is possibly TRBD2 (6 bases). This CDR3 contains 14 residues. CDR1 and CDR2 from the germline V gene are KGHSH and LQKENI. V was trimmed by 2 bases and J by 13 bases, leaving 18 bases between them.

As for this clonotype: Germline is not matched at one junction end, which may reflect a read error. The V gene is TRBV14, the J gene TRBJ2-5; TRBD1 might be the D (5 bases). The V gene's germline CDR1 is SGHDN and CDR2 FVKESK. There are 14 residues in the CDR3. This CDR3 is CASGQKGVLETQYF. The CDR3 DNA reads TGTGCCAGCGGCCAAAAAGGGGTTCTCGAGACCCAGTACTTC.

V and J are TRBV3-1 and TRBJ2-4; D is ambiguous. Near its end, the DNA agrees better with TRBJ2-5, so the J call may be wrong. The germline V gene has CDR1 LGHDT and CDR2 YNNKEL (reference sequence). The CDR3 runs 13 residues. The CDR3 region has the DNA TGTGCCAGCAGACTACAAGGCGGCGAGACCCAGTACTTC. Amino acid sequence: CASRLQGGETQYF.

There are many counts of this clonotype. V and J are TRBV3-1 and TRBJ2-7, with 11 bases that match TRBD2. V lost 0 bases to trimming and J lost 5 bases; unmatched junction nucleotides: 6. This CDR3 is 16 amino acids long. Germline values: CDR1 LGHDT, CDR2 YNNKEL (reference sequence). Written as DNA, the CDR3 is TGTGCCAGCAGCCAAGACCGACTAGCGGGGAACCACGAGCAGTACTTC. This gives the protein CASSQDRLAGNHEQYF.

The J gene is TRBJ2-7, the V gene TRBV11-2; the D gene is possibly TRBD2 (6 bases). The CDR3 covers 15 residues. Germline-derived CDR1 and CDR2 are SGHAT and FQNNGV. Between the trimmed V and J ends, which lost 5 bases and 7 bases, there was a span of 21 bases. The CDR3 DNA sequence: TGTGCCAGCAGCATCGACTGGTCCTCGACTAGGGAGCAGTACTTC. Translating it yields CASSIDWSSTREQYF.

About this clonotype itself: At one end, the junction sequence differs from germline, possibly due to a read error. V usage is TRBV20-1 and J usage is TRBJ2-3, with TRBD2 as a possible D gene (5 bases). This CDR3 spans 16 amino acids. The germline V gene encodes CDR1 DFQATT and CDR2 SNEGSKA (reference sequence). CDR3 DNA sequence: TGCAGTGCTGGAGATCCGAGCGGAGTCAGCACAGATACGCAGTATTTT. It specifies CSAGDPSGVSTDTQYF.

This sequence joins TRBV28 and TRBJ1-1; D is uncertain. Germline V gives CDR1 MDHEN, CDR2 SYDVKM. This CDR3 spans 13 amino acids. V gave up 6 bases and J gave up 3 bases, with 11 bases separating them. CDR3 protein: CASRDRPHTEAFF. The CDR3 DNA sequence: TGTGCCAGCAGAGATCGGCCCCACACTGAAGCTTTCTTT. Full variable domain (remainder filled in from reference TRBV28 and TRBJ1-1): DVKVTQSSRYLVKRTGEKVFLECVQDMDHENMFWYRQDPGLGLRLIYFSYDVKMKEKGDIPEGYSVSREKKERFSLILESASTNQTSMYLCASRDRPHTEAFFGQGTRLTVV.

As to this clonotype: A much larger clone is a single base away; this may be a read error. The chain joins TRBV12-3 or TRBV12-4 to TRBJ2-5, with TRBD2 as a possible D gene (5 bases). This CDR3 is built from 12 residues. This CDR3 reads CANSSDPGSQYF. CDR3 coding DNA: TGTGCCAACAGTTCGGACCCGGGAAGTCAGTACTTC.

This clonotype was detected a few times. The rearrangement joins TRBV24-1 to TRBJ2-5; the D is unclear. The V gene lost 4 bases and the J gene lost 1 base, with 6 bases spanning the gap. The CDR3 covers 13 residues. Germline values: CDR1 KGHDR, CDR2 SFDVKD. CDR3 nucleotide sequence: TGTGCCACCAGTGACGTCGGCCAAGAGACCCAGTACTTC. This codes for CATSDVGQETQYF.

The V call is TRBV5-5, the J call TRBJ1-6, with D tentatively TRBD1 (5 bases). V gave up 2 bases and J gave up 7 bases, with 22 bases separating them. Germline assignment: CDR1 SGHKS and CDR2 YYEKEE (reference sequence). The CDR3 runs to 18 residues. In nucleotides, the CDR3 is TGTGCCAGCAGCTTTCTTGGGGGTTCGGGGGTTTTGAATTCACCCCTCCACTTT. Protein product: CASSFLGGSGVLNSPLHF.

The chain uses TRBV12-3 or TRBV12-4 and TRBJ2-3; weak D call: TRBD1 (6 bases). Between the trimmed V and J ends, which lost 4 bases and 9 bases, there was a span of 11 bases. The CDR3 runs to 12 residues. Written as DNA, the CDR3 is TGTGCCAGCAGTTCCGGGACAACCACGCAGTATTTT. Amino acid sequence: CASSSGTTTQYF.

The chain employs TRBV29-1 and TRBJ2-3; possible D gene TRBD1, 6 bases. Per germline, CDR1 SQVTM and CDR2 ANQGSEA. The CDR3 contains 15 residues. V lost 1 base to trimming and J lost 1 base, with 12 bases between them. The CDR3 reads CSVEGVQGGTDTQYF. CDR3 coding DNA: TGCAGCGTTGAAGGCGTACAGGGTGGCACAGATACGCAGTATTTT.

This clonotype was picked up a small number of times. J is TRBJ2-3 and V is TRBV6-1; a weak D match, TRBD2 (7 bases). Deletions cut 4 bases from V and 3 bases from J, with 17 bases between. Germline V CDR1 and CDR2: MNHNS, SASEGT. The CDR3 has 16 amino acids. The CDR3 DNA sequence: TGTGCCAGCAGTGCCCGGGGGGCGAGGGCAACAGATACGCAGTATTTT. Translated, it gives CASSARGARATDTQYF.

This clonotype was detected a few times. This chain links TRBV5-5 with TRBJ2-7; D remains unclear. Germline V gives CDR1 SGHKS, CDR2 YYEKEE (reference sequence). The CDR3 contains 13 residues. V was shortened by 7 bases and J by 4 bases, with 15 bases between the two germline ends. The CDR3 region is CASEDVTQYEQYF. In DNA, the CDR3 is TGTGCCAGCGAAGATGTGACTCAATACGAGCAGTACTTC.